Presented here are 21 T cell receptor beta chains from one specimen sequenced in a study of blood T cell repertoires in COVID-19. Clones were sequenced by immunoSEQ multiplex PCR, and TCRdb holds only the in-frame ones, with some missing. This sample has fewer than 350,000 clones; approximately 86% occur once, and the top ten carry 4% to 5%. What was sequenced was PBMCs or T cells enriched from blood (not recorded which). The receptor source for this set is a woman in her thirties or forties with acute COVID-19.

The chain carries TRBV4-1 and TRBJ2-7, with 7 bases aligning to TRBD2. The CDR3 is 14 amino acids. The V gene's germline CDR1 is MGHRA and CDR2 YSYEKL. Germline trimming cut 1 base from V and 2 bases from J; bases unmatched to any gene: 2. CDR3 coding DNA: TGCGCCAGCAGCCAAGGGACTAGGGCCTACGAGCAGTACTTC. It yields the protein CASSQGTRAYEQYF.

The J gene is TRBJ1-3, the V gene TRBV6-5, with D tentatively TRBD1 (6 bases). From germline, CDR1 is MNHEY and CDR2 SVGAGI. The CDR3 is 15 residues long. V lost 2 bases, J lost 2 bases, and 10 bases lay in between. CDR3 protein: CASSYRTDPGNTIYF. The CDR3 DNA follows: TGTGCCAGCAGTTACCGGACAGATCCTGGAAACACCATATATTTT.

This chain connects TRBV6-5 to TRBJ2-7; 7 bases map to TRBD1. The germline gives CDR1 MNHEY, CDR2 SVGAGI. After removal of 0 bases from V and 2 bases from J, the junction contained 4 bases not matched to a gene. The CDR3 totals 15 residues. The CDR3 sequence: CASSYSRTGAYEQYF. The CDR3, as DNA: TGTGCCAGCAGTTACTCCAGGACAGGAGCCTACGAGCAGTACTTC.

This clone was seen once. The gene calls are TRBV7-2 and TRBJ2-4; the D gene is possibly TRBD1 (6 bases). V gave up 5 bases and J gave up 9 bases, with 14 bases separating them. The CDR3 sequence is 13 residues long. CDR1 SGHTA and CDR2 FQGNSA come from the germline V gene. CDR3 amino acids: CASSEKTRGIQYF. In nucleotides, the CDR3 is TGTGCCAGCAGCGAAAAAACCAGGGGCATTCAGTACTTC.

In this sample, this clone turned up a few times. The J gene is TRBJ1-6, the V gene TRBV5-1; 8 nucleotides agree with TRBD1. The V gene end was trimmed by 2 bases and the J gene end by 6 bases; junction bases not matched to a gene: 7. Germline CDR1 and CDR2: SGHRS and YFSETQ. The length of the CDR3 is 16 residues. The CDR3 DNA reads as TGCGCCAGCAGCTTAACTATGACAGGGGTTAATTCACCCCTCCACTTT. Protein product: CASSLTMTGVNSPLHF.

The chain joins TRBV5-4 to TRBJ1-2; the D gene is possibly TRBD1 (5 bases). The V end lost 6 bases, the J end lost 6 bases, and 15 bases lay between the germline ends. Per the germline V gene, CDR1 is SGHNT and CDR2 is YYREEE (reference sequence). This CDR3 is built from 13 residues. The CDR3 DNA sequence: TGTGCCAGCAACCTAGGCGGGGCGGATGGCTACACCTTC. Its translation is CASNLGGADGYTF.

This chain connects TRBV11-1 to TRBJ2-7, with D hard to call. Germline V gives CDR1 SGHAT, CDR2 FQDESV (reference sequence). V gave up 5 bases and J gave up 5 bases, with 10 bases separating them. CDR3 length: 12 residues. DNA for the CDR3: TGTGCCAGCAGCCGGGTAGTCGACGAGCAGTACTTC. Amino acids: CASSRVVDEQYF. The full variable domain, its missing parts supplied by reference TRBV11-1 and TRBJ2-7, is EAEVAQSPRYKITEKSQAVAFWCDPISGHATLYWYRQILGQGPELLVQFQDESVVDDSQLPKDRFSAERLKGVDSTLKIQPAELGDSAMYLCASSRVVDEQYFGPGTRLTVT.

V gene TRBV6-6 combines with J gene TRBJ2-5; D is unclear. The CDR3 totals 13 residues. Trimming took 5 bases from V and 2 from J, leaving 9 bases between them. Germline V gene data show CDR1 as MNHNY and CDR2 as SVGAGI (reference sequence). This CDR3 is CASSGQTQETQYF. The CDR3, as DNA: TGTGCCAGCAGTGGGCAGACGCAAGAGACCCAGTACTTC.

V gene TRBV18 combines with J gene TRBJ1-1; TRBD1 might be the D (5 bases). V was trimmed by 1 base and J by 1 base, leaving 10 bases between them. This CDR3 has 15 residues. CDR1 and CDR2 (germline): KGHSH, LQKENI. CDR3 region: CASSPQQGQNTEAFF. The CDR3 DNA reads TGTGCCAGCTCACCACAGCAGGGCCAGAACACTGAAGCTTTCTTT.

In this sample, this clone turned up a few times. V is TRBV5-6 and J is TRBJ2-7, with a possible D match to TRBD2 (6 bases). CDR1 and CDR2 (germline): SGHDT, YYEEEE. V shed 1 base and J shed 6 bases, with 14 bases lying between them. The length of the CDR3 is 14 residues. CDR3 sequence reads: CASSLWLGRREQYF. In nucleotides, the CDR3 is TGTGCCAGCAGCTTGTGGTTGGGGAGGCGCGAGCAGTACTTC.

The CDR3 DNA reads as TGCGCCAGCAGCTTGGATACTGTAAGCGATGAGCAGTTCTTC. This sequence encodes CASSLDTVSDEQFF. This chain joins TRBV5-1 and TRBJ2-1, with D hard to call. Germline V gene sequence: CDR1 SGHRS, CDR2 YFSETQ. The CDR3 length is 14 residues. V lost 0 bases and J 8 bases, leaving 12 bases between the germline ends.

The genes are TRBV7-9 and TRBJ1-1, with a tentative D call TRBD1 (5 bases). Germline assignment: CDR1 SEHNR and CDR2 FQNEAQ (reference sequence). The CDR3 contains 14 residues. V was pared by 1 base and J by 1 base, with 7 bases between. CDR3 protein: CASSLGGWNTEAFF. The CDR3 DNA follows: TGTGCCAGCAGCTTAGGGGGCTGGAACACTGAAGCTTTCTTT.

This clone was counted only a few times. This chain links TRBV20-1 with TRBJ1-3, with D possibly being TRBD1 (6 bases). This CDR3 comprises 11 residues. Germline V lookup: CDR1 DFQATT, CDR2 SNEGSKA (reference sequence). V lost 5 bases, J lost 9 bases, and 11 bases lay in between. The CDR3 reads CSAAPDSTIYF. Written as DNA, the CDR3 is TGCAGTGCTGCTCCGGACAGCACCATATATTTT.

V is TRBV6-5 and J is TRBJ2-7, with D perhaps matching TRBD1 (6 bases). The CDR3 contains 14 residues. V lost 6 bases and J 2 bases, leaving 14 bases between the germline ends. The germline V gene encodes CDR1 MNHEY and CDR2 SVGAGI. CDR3 sequence reads: CASRPDRFPYEQYF. CDR3 coding DNA: TGTGCCAGCAGGCCCGACAGGTTTCCCTACGAGCAGTACTTC.

The chain combines TRBV11-3 with TRBJ2-1; tentatively, D is TRBD2 (5 bases). From germline, CDR1 is SGHNT and CDR2 YENEEA. The germline V and J ends were trimmed by 5 bases and 6 bases, with 20 bases remaining between them. The CDR3 is 16 amino acids. The CDR3 loop reads CASSPGKAWLSNEQFF. CDR3 DNA sequence: TGTGCCAGCAGCCCGGGAAAGGCCTGGCTGAGCAATGAGCAGTTCTTC.

The V call is TRBV14, the J call TRBJ1-1; D gene uncertain. Trimming stripped 0 bases from V and 11 bases from J, with 22 bases between. Germline V gene lookup returns CDR1 SGHDN and CDR2 FVKESK. The CDR3 covers 16 residues. Here the CDR3 DNA reads TGTGCCAGCAGCCAAGATATCGGAGAGGGTTTGCCCAGGGCTTTCTTT. Protein product: CASSQDIGEGLPRAFF.

This clone was observed a handful of times. J is TRBJ2-5 and V is TRBV7-2; the D gene is possibly TRBD1 (6 bases). Germline V gene sequence: CDR1 SGHTA, CDR2 FQGNSA. The CDR3 has 13 residues. V was cut by 1 base and J by 4 bases, with 7 bases left in between. The CDR3 DNA is TGTGCCAGCAGCTTAGGGGGGCTAGAGACCCAGTACTTC. This gives the protein CASSLGGLETQYF.

Regarding this clone: The same CDR3 is also encoded by other DNA sequences in this sample. The gene calls are TRBV6-2 or TRBV6-3 and TRBJ2-5, with TRBD2 matching over 11 bases. This CDR3 contains 16 residues. The germline gives CDR1 MNHEY, CDR2 SVGEGT. Trimming at V came to 0 bases and at J to 4 bases, leaving 4 bases not matched to a gene. CDR3 DNA: TGTGCCAGCAGTTACTCTAGCGGGGGGGCCCGAGAGACCCAGTACTTC. Amino acids: CASSYSSGGARETQYF.

V is TRBV5-6 and J is TRBJ2-5; TRBD2 is a possible D gene (7 bases). The V and J ends lost 6 bases and 1 base respectively, with 25 bases between them. This CDR3 spans 18 amino acids. Germline-derived CDR1 and CDR2 are SGHDT and YYEEEE. The CDR3 DNA reads as TGTGCCAGCAACCGAGCTGGCCTAGGGGGGGGTAGCCAAGAGACCCAGTACTTC. It translates to CASNRAGLGGGSQETQYF.

The chain uses TRBV18 and TRBJ2-4, with 11 bases aligning to TRBD1. CDR1 is KGHSH and CDR2 is LQKENI in the germline V gene. The CDR3 is 19 amino acids. Unmatched junction bases numbered 10, after V lost 3 bases and J lost 0 bases. For the CDR3, the DNA is TGTGCCAGCTCACCTCCCGGGACAGGGGGGTTGAAAGCCAAAAACATTCAGTACTTC. This encodes CASSPPGTGGLKAKNIQYF.

As DNA, the CDR3 is TGTGCCAGTAGTACCCGGGACAGAAATCAGCCCCAGCATTTT. This gives the protein CASSTRDRNQPQHF. The J gene is TRBJ1-5, the V gene TRBV19; 7 bases line up with TRBD1. Germline V gene sequence: CDR1 LNHDA, CDR2 SQIVND (reference sequence). V gave up 4 bases and J gave up 4 bases; unmatched junction bases: 4. The CDR3 extends over 14 amino acids.